This T cell receptor (beta chain) was sequenced during a study of blood T cell repertoires in COVID-19. Those who participated ranged in age from roughly 18 to 89 years and resided in 20 to 30 US areas. The table came from immunoSEQ multiplex PCR; TCRdb's copy has only in-frame clones and leaves some out. Of about 310,000 clones detected, almost 90% appear once; the ten largest clones hold around 4.5%. The sample comprised PBMCs or T cells enriched from blood (not recorded which). The sequence came from a young woman with acute COVID-19.

Here the CDR3 reads CASSLQGGGNSPLHF. In nucleotides, the CDR3 is TGTGCCAGCAGCTTACAGGGGGGCGGGAATTCACCCCTCCACTTT. The chain recombines TRBV7-2 with TRBJ1-6; 7 positions agree with TRBD1. The V segment lost 2 bases and the J segment 7 bases; nucleotides outside the gene matches: 5. The length of the CDR3 is 15 residues. Germline-derived CDR1 and CDR2 are SGHTA and FQGNSA.